The T cell receptor (beta chain) under discussion was sequenced for a study of blood T cell repertoires in COVID-19. At the level of the study: PBMCs, B-cell-depleted T cells, or T cells provided the cDNA or gDNA that made up the material.

Those who participated ranged in age from 18 to 89 years and resided in some 24 US areas. Authors' methods: Amplified reference gene primers provided the basis for estimating nucleated cell counts. Only in-frame clones appear in the TCRdb table, and some are missing; sequencing was by immunoSEQ multiplex PCR. Clone size and the V and J calls come from that table; the DNA yielded D and trimming. The repertoire holds about 210,000 clones, roughly 79% seen once, with 8% to 9.5% in the top ten. Germline loops: CDR1 MNHEY, CDR2 SVGEGT. Trimming removed 4 bases at V and 3 bases at J, with 10 bases between. The length of the CDR3 is 14 residues.

This TCR derives from a woman between 45 and 65 years old with acute COVID-19. Sample: PBMCs or T cells enriched from blood (not recorded which). The chain is built from TRBV6-2 or TRBV6-3 and TRBJ1-5, with D unclear. This CDR3 reads CASSSYGNNQPQHF. The CDR3 DNA sequence: TGTGCCAGCAGTTCTTACGGGAACAATCAGCCCCAGCATTTT.